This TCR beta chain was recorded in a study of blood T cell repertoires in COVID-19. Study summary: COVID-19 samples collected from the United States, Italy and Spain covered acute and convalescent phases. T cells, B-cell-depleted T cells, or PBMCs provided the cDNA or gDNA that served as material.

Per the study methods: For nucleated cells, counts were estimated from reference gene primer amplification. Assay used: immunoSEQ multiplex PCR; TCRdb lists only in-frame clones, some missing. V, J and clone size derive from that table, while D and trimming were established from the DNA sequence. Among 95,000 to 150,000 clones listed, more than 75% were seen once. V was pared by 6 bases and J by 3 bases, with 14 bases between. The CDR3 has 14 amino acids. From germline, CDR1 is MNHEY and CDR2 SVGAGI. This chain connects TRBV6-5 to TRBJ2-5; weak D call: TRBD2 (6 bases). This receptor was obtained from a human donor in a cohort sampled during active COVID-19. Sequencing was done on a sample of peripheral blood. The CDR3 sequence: CASSPGRVEETQYF. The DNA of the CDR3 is TGTGCCAGCAGCCCCGGGAGAGTGGAAGAGACCCAGTACTTC.